The present entry profiles one T cell receptor beta chain with its context. As yet, its antigen is unknown. Sequencing used immunoSEQ multiplex PCR; TCRdb keeps in-frame clones, though not all of them. The sample has some 100,000 clones; just over 85% are singletons. The data derive from a study of T cell responses to AZD1222 COVID-19 vaccine. The CDR3 runs 12 residues. Per the germline V gene, CDR1 is SEHNR and CDR2 is FQNEAQ (reference sequence). Trimming took off 3 bases at V and 5 bases at J, with 5 bases between the two ends. Study-wide points: CD4 TCRs linked to vaccination spanned spike, dominating at 160-218 and 743-854. Reportedly, close to half of spike-specific TCRs are directed against unmutated variant regions. Clonal diversity may have been underestimated, and the donors were mostly white British, with more females than males.

The receptor comes from an adult who received the AZD1222 COVID-19 vaccine. The V call is TRBV7-9, the J call TRBJ2-1; D possibly corresponds to TRBD2 (5 bases). Source: peripheral blood, taken 28 days after the second AZD1222 dose. CDR3: CASSFGDNEQFF. DNA for the CDR3: TGTGCCAGCAGCTTCGGGGACAATGAGCAGTTCTTC. The whole variable domain, remainder taken from reference TRBV7-9 and TRBJ2-1, is DTGVSQNPRHKITKRGQNVTFRCDPISEHNRLYWYRQTLGQGPEFLTYFQNEAQLEKSRLLSDRFSAERPKGSFSTLEIQRTEQGDSAMYLCASSFGDNEQFFGPGTRLTVL.